This is a list of T cell receptor beta chains from one sample in a study of beta chain features in type 1 diabetes. The table came from immunoSEQ multiplex PCR; TCRdb's copy has only in-frame clones and leaves some out. The sample carries 600,000 or so clones, 9.5% to 15% recorded once. Material: naive CD4+ T cells from blood. These receptors originate from a man aged 30 to 39 with type 1 diabetes. CDR3s include the opening cysteine and the closing phenylalanine or tryptophan. A D gene is named only where the DNA matches it firmly. The size field is filled for only some rows; it gives once, few, many or a size class.

abundance | j_gene | d_gene | v_gene | CDR3nt | CDR3aa
NA | TRBJ1-5 | NA | TRBV2 | TGTGCCAGCAGTGAAAGTCAGAGCAATCAGCCCCAGCATTTT | CASSESQSNQPQHF
NA | TRBJ2-7 | TRBD1 | TRBV29-1 | TGCAGCGTCACGGGACAGGGGGCAGACGGCGAGCAGTACTTC | CSVTGQGADGEQYF
NA | TRBJ2-7 | TRBD1 | TRBV9 | TGTGCCAGCAGCGTCGACAGGGTCCACGAGCAGTACTTC | CASSVDRVHEQYF
NA | TRBJ2-1 | NA | TRBV9 | TGTGCCAGCAGCGTAGGCGGAGCGGGCGAGCAGTTCTTC | CASSVGGAGEQFF
few | TRBJ2-6 | NA | TRBV5-1 | TGCGCCAGCTCCTCGTTTCAAGGTGCTTACTCTGGGGCCAACGTCCTGACTTTC | CASSSFQGAYSGANVLTF
few | TRBJ1-3 | NA | TRBV4-3 | TGCGCCAGCAGCCCCGGCCAGAGCTCTGGAAACACCATATATTTT | CASSPGQSSGNTIYF
once | TRBJ2-1 | NA | TRBV7-3 | TGTGCCAGCAGCCCGGGGCAGCGCAATGAGCAGTTCTTC | CASSPGQRNEQFF
NA | TRBJ2-3 | NA | TRBV20-1 | TGCAGTGCTAGAGTGGGGGATACGCAGTATTTT | CSARVGDTQYF
few | TRBJ2-3 | TRBD1 | TRBV10-3 | TGTGCCATCAGCTTACTCGACAGGGCGAAAACTAGCACAGATACGCAGTATTTT | CAISLLDRAKTSTDTQYF
NA | TRBJ2-1 | TRBD1 | TRBV7-7 | TGTGCTAGCAGCCGGACAGGGGGCTACAATGAGCAGTTCTTC | CASSRTGGYNEQFF
few | TRBJ1-5 | NA | TRBV23-1 | TGCGCCAGCCCACCCTTGGGGGGTGGTAATCAGCCCCAGCATTTT | CASPPLGGGNQPQHF
few | TRBJ1-1 | NA | TRBV7-9 | TGTGCCAGCAGCCCGATCGAGACTGAAGCTTTCTTT | CASSPIETEAFF
once | TRBJ2-4 | TRBD2 | TRBV9 | TGTGCCAGCAGCGCCCGGGGGGGAAGTGGAGCCAAAAACATTCAGTACTTC | CASSARGGSGAKNIQYF
NA | TRBJ2-4 | NA | TRBV4-2 | TGTGCCAGCAGCCAAAGAGAAACAGGGGGGGCAAGGAACATTCAGTACTTC | CASSQRETGGARNIQYF
few | TRBJ2-1 | TRBD1 | TRBV7-7 | TGTGCTAGCAGCCCCGACAGGGGAAACGAGCAGTTCTTC | CASSPDRGNEQFF
NA | TRBJ2-1 | TRBD2 | TRBV11-2 | TGTGCCAGCAGCTTAGGGACTAGCGGGGTTTGGCAGTTCTTC | CASSLGTSGVWQFF
few | TRBJ1-6 | NA | TRBV5-6 | TGTGCCAGCAGCTTGGAGTATTCACCCCTCCACTTT | CASSLEYSPLHF
NA | TRBJ1-4 | NA | TRBV25-1 | TGTGCCAGCAGAGAAGCGGGTGAAAAACTGTTTTTT | CASREAGEKLFF
few | TRBJ2-7 | NA | TRBV30 | TGTGCCTTTAAGTGGGCAGGGGCTTCCTACGAGCAGTACTTC | CAFKWAGASYEQYF
NA | TRBJ1-1 | TRBD1 | TRBV6-5 | TGTGCCAGCAGGTGGACAGGGGCGAACACTGAAGCTTTCTTT | CASRWTGANTEAFF
NA | TRBJ2-2 | NA | TRBV9 | TGTGCCAGCAAGGACTGGAGATCCGGGGAGCTGTTTTTT | CASKDWRSGELFF
few | TRBJ2-2 | NA | TRBV5-4 | TGTGCCAGCAGCTTCAACAGGGGAGGAAACACCGGGGAGCTGTTTTTT | CASSFNRGGNTGELFF
NA | TRBJ1-2 | TRBD1 | TRBV28 | TGTGCCAGCACCACGACAGGGGGCGTCTATGGCTACACCTTC | CASTTTGGVYGYTF
few | TRBJ2-5 | TRBD2 | TRBV6-5 | TGTGCCAGCAGAGGAACTAGCGGGGGAGAGACCCAGTACTTC | CASRGTSGGETQYF
once | TRBJ1-5 | NA | TRBV10-3 | TGTGCCACCCGCAATGGGGAGGGCAGCAATCAGCCCCAGCATTTT | CATRNGEGSNQPQHF
NA | TRBJ2-7 | NA | TRBV11-2 | TGTGCCAGTTCTAGCGCTAGGGGGGAGCAGTACTTC | CASSSARGEQYF
few | TRBJ2-4 | NA | TRBV20-1 | TGCAGTGCCAATACAGTGGACATTCAGTACTTC | CSANTVDIQYF
NA | TRBJ2-7 | NA | TRBV9 | TGTGCCAGCAGCAGGACAGAGGGCGGGGGTTCCTACGAGCAGTACTTC | CASSRTEGGGSYEQYF
NA | TRBJ1-1 | NA | TRBV7-2 | TGTGCCAGCAGCTTAATGGTAACTGAAGCTTTCTTT | CASSLMVTEAFF
few | TRBJ1-5 | NA | TRBV27 | TGTGCCAGCAGCCAGGGGTCCTATAGCAATCAGCCCCAGCATTTT | CASSQGSYSNQPQHF
few | TRBJ1-1 | TRBD1 | TRBV4-3 | TGCGCCAGCAGCCGACAGGGGTTGAACACTGAAGCTTTCTTT | CASSRQGLNTEAFF
NA | TRBJ1-2 | NA | TRBV7-8 | TGTGCCAGCAGCTTGACAGAAGCTAACTATGGCTACACCTTC | CASSLTEANYGYTF
NA | TRBJ2-2 | NA | TRBV7-6 | TGTGCCAGCAGCTTAGGAGGCTATGGCGGGGAGCTGTTTTTT | CASSLGGYGGELFF
few | TRBJ2-1 | TRBD2 | TRBV19 | TGTGCCAGTAGTATGACTAGCGGGGGCCTTGAGCAGTTCTTC | CASSMTSGGLEQFF
few | TRBJ2-7 | TRBD1 | TRBV6-6 | TGTGCCAGCAGCCAAGGGACAGGGGCCGAGCAGTACTTC | CASSQGTGAEQYF
NA | TRBJ2-7 | TRBD2 | TRBV5-1 | TGCGCCAGCAGCTCATTACTAGCGGGGGGTTCCTACGAGCAGTACTTC | CASSSLLAGGSYEQYF
NA | TRBJ2-1 | NA | TRBV2 | TGTGCCAGCAGTGACCTTGGGGCTGGGGGGAAGTTCTTC | CASSDLGAGGKFF
NA | TRBJ2-7 | NA | TRBV6-1 | TGTGCCAGCAGATCGCGTCTAGACTCCTACGAGCAGTACTTC | CASRSRLDSYEQYF
once | TRBJ2-7 | TRBD1 | TRBV7-9 | TGTGCCAGCAGCTTCTCCCCAGGGGGCTACGAGCAGTACTTC | CASSFSPGGYEQYF
few | TRBJ1-5 | NA | TRBV6-6 | TGTGCCAGCAGGGGAGTAAGCTATCAGCCCCAGCATTTT | CASRGVSYQPQHF
NA | TRBJ2-7 | NA | TRBV11-2 | TGTGCCAGCAGCTCCACAAGGGGCCGAGGCTCCTACGAGCAGTACTTC | CASSSTRGRGSYEQYF
NA | TRBJ1-3 | TRBD1 | TRBV30 | TGTGCCTGGAGTGTACAGGGGGCAAACACCATATATTTT | CAWSVQGANTIYF
few | TRBJ2-5 | TRBD2 | TRBV27 | TGTGCCAGCAGTTCACTAGCGGGGATCCCCGTTAGACAAGAGACCCAGTACTTC | CASSSLAGIPVRQETQYF
few | TRBJ2-1 | NA | TRBV4-3 | TGCGCCAGCAGCCAAGTGGGGTCGAATGTACAGAAGCAGTTCTTC | CASSQVGSNVQKQFF
NA | TRBJ2-7 | NA | TRBV2 | TGTGCCAGCAGCAACACAGCGTACGAGCAGTACTTC | CASSNTAYEQYF